A selection of T cell receptor beta chains follows, all from one sample in a study of blood T cell repertoires in COVID-19. Repertoires were generated with immunoSEQ multiplex PCR, while TCRdb's copy carries only in-frame clones and drops some. The data hold 75,000 or so clones, with approximately 80% observed a single time. The sequenced material came from peripheral blood. These TCRs come from a woman in her seventies with acute or convalescent COVID-19. CDR3s include the opening cysteine and the closing phenylalanine or tryptophan. The D gene is left open where the match is weak. Size values are once, few and many counts, or a class for expanded clones, and some rows have none.

D: NA; V: TRBV2; J: TRBJ2-1; size: NA; CDR3: CASKGSFLGGYEQFF; DNA: TGTGCCAGCAAGGGAAGTTTTCTTGGAGGCTATGAGCAGTTCTTC
D: TRBD2; V: TRBV7-3; J: TRBJ2-7; size: NA; CDR3: CASSFFGGRDEQYF; DNA: TGTGCCAGCAGCTTCTTTGGAGGGAGGGACGAGCAGTACTTC
D: NA; V: TRBV6-6; J: TRBJ1-4; size: NA; CDR3: CASSFREKLFF; DNA: TGTGCCAGCAGTTTTAGAGAAAAACTGTTTTTT
D: TRBD2; V: TRBV18; J: TRBJ2-3; size: NA; CDR3: CASSPPTGRAADTQYF; DNA: TGTGCCAGCTCACCACCTACCGGGAGGGCCGCAGATACGCAGTATTTT
D: NA; V: TRBV19; J: TRBJ1-2; size: once; CDR3: CASSNRVFPYGYTF; DNA: TGTGCCAGTAGTAACAGGGTTTTCCCGTATGGCTACACCTTC
D: NA; V: TRBV6-5; J: TRBJ1-2; size: few; CDR3: CAASRDTSTGYTF; DNA: TGTGCCGCCAGCAGGGACACTTCCACCGGCTACACCTTC
D: TRBD1; V: TRBV14; J: TRBJ1-2; size: NA; CDR3: CASSRGLPDRGQSGYTF; DNA: TGTGCCAGCAGCCGCGGACTCCCGGACAGGGGGCAATCCGGCTACACCTTC
D: NA; V: TRBV7-9; J: TRBJ2-3; size: NA; CDR3: CASSLFTSRVPDTQYF; DNA: TGTGCCAGCAGCTTATTTACCAGCAGGGTTCCAGATACGCAGTATTTT
D: TRBD1; V: TRBV4-1; J: TRBJ2-5; size: many; CDR3: CASSQVGGRETQYF; DNA: TGCGCCAGCAGCCAAGTAGGGGGCCGGGAGACCCAGTACTTC
D: NA; V: TRBV13; J: TRBJ2-7; size: NA; CDR3: CASSQQGTLDEQYF; DNA: TGTGCCAGCAGCCAACAGGGGACTCTGGACGAGCAGTACTTC
D: TRBD2; V: TRBV5-4; J: TRBJ2-5; size: NA; CDR3: CASSTRTSGQETQYF; DNA: TGTGCCAGCAGCACGCGGACTAGCGGGCAAGAGACCCAGTACTTC
D: TRBD2; V: TRBV5-1; J: TRBJ2-1; size: NA; CDR3: CASSWKESGRAGDEQFF; DNA: TGCGCCAGCAGCTGGAAAGAAAGCGGGAGGGCCGGGGATGAGCAGTTCTTC
D: TRBD1; V: TRBV18; J: TRBJ1-5; size: NA; CDR3: CASSVRPGQFLSASQPQHF; DNA: TGTGCCAGCTCAGTCCGTCCGGGACAGTTCCTCTCCGCCAGTCAGCCCCAGCATTTT
D: NA; V: TRBV7-9; J: TRBJ2-5; size: NA; CDR3: CASSLGVRETQYF; DNA: TGTGCCAGCAGCTTAGGCGTCAGGGAGACCCAGTACTTC
D: TRBD1; V: TRBV19; J: TRBJ2-7; size: NA; CDR3: CASSRISSTGSYEQYF; DNA: TGTGCCAGTAGCCGAATCTCCTCGACAGGGTCCTACGAGCAGTACTTC
D: NA; V: TRBV5-4; J: TRBJ1-2; size: few; CDR3: CASSLSVRDSGYTF; DNA: TGTGCCAGCAGCTTGTCGGTGCGGGATTCAGGCTACACCTTC
D: TRBD1; V: TRBV4-1; J: TRBJ2-1; size: NA; CDR3: CASSQGQGGYNEQFF; DNA: TGCGCCAGCAGCCAAGGACAGGGTGGCTACAATGAGCAGTTCTTC
D: NA; V: TRBV7-2; J: TRBJ1-5; size: NA; CDR3: CASSLPGFNQPQHF; DNA: TGTGCCAGCAGCTTACCAGGGTTCAATCAGCCCCAGCATTTT
D: NA; V: TRBV6-4; J: TRBJ1-4; size: NA; CDR3: CASSKTHRNREGEKLFF; DNA: TGTGCCAGCTCCAAAACTCATAGGAACAGGGAGGGAGAAAAACTGTTTTTT
D: NA; V: TRBV6-1; J: TRBJ2-1; size: once; CDR3: CASRMDLRPNNEQFF; DNA: TGTGCCAGCAGGATGGACTTGAGACCGAACAATGAGCAGTTCTTC
D: NA; V: TRBV5-1; J: TRBJ1-5; size: NA; CDR3: CASSSDTNQPQHF; DNA: TGCGCCAGCAGCTCGGACACGAATCAGCCCCAGCATTTT
D: TRBD1; V: TRBV9; J: TRBJ1-3; size: few; CDR3: CASSATAGTGGKEFGNTIYF; DNA: TGTGCCAGCAGCGCCACAGCCGGGACAGGGGGCAAGGAATTTGGAAACACCATATATTTT
D: TRBD2; V: TRBV2; J: TRBJ2-7; size: NA; CDR3: CASSDFGGSGASYEQYF; DNA: TGTGCCAGCAGTGATTTCGGGGGTAGCGGGGCCTCCTACGAGCAGTACTTC
D: NA; V: TRBV6-5; J: TRBJ1-1; size: NA; CDR3: CASRGAANTEAFF; DNA: TGTGCCAGCAGGGGAGCAGCGAACACTGAAGCTTTCTTT
D: NA; V: TRBV29-1; J: TRBJ1-5; size: NA; CDR3: CSVTLGAGSDQPQHF; DNA: TGCAGCGTTACACTTGGGGCGGGATCCGATCAGCCCCAGCATTTT
D: TRBD1; V: TRBV5-4; J: TRBJ1-1; size: NA; CDR3: CASSLTGGARGNTEAFF; DNA: TGTGCCAGCAGCTTGACAGGGGGCGCGAGAGGAAACACTGAAGCTTTCTTT
D: NA; V: TRBV4-2; J: TRBJ2-1; size: NA; CDR3: CASSRSLAAKTYNEQFF; DNA: TGTGCCAGCAGCCGGTCTTTAGCGGCAAAGACCTACAATGAGCAGTTCTTC
D: TRBD2; V: TRBV5-1; J: TRBJ2-3; size: NA; CDR3: CASSLPLADSTDTQYF; DNA: TGCGCCAGCAGCTTGCCCCTAGCGGACAGCACAGATACGCAGTATTTT
D: TRBD1; V: TRBV7-9; J: TRBJ2-7; size: NA; CDR3: CASSKLGGMHEQYF; DNA: TGTGCCAGCAGCAAACTAGGGGGCATGCACGAGCAGTACTTC
D: NA; V: TRBV6-5; J: TRBJ2-5; size: NA; CDR3: CASSYGGQETQYF; DNA: TGTGCCAGCAGTTATGGCGGCCAAGAGACCCAGTACTTC
D: NA; V: TRBV6-5; J: TRBJ2-1; size: NA; CDR3: CASRGKLSDNEQFF; DNA: TGTGCCAGCCGCGGGAAGTTGTCAGACAATGAGCAGTTCTTC
D: NA; V: TRBV2; J: TRBJ2-5; size: NA; CDR3: CASSAGIRGETQYF; DNA: TGTGCCAGCAGTGCGGGTATTAGGGGGGAGACCCAGTACTTC
D: NA; V: TRBV3-1/TRBV3-2; J: TRBJ1-1; size: NA; CDR3: CASSQGQANTEAFF; DNA: TGTGCCAGCAGCCAGGGGCAGGCCAACACTGAAGCTTTCTTT
D: TRBD2; V: TRBV7-3; J: TRBJ2-2; size: NA; CDR3: CASSLGLAGGSGELFF; DNA: TGTGCCAGCAGTCTAGGACTAGCGGGAGGGTCCGGGGAGCTGTTTTTT
D: TRBD1; V: TRBV29-1; J: TRBJ2-7; size: many; CDR3: CSVESRGTGAYEQYF; DNA: TGCAGCGTTGAGTCCCGCGGGACAGGGGCCTACGAGCAGTACTTC
D: TRBD2; V: TRBV19; J: TRBJ2-3; size: NA; CDR3: CASSPSGSVTDTQYF; DNA: TGTGCCAGTAGTCCAAGCGGGAGTGTCACAGATACGCAGTATTTT
D: NA; V: TRBV28; J: TRBJ2-7; size: few; CDR3: CASTPLARYEQYF; DNA: TGTGCCAGCACTCCGTTAGCTCGCTACGAGCAGTACTTC
D: NA; V: TRBV27; J: TRBJ1-2; size: NA; CDR3: CASSFAGVGYGYTF; DNA: TGTGCCAGCAGTTTTGCAGGGGTTGGCTATGGCTACACCTTC
D: NA; V: TRBV2; J: TRBJ1-4; size: few; CDR3: CASSATMSTGGKKEKLFF; DNA: TGTGCCAGCAGCGCAACTATGTCCACGGGGGGGAAGAAGGAAAAACTGTTTTTT
D: NA; V: TRBV10-2; J: TRBJ1-5; size: NA; CDR3: CASSLTGNNQPQHF; DNA: TGCGCCAGCAGCCTTACAGGGAACAATCAGCCCCAGCATTTT
D: TRBD1; V: TRBV24-1; J: TRBJ2-5; size: NA; CDR3: CATSVLGGQGVETQYF; DNA: TGTGCCACCAGTGTCCTGGGGGGACAGGGGGTCGAGACCCAGTACTTC
D: NA; V: TRBV19; J: TRBJ1-2; size: NA; CDR3: CASTRDMNGYTF; DNA: TGTGCCAGTACTCGGGACATGAATGGCTACACCTTC
D: TRBD1; V: TRBV27; J: TRBJ1-5; size: NA; CDR3: CASSPRQGRDQPQHF; DNA: TGTGCCAGCAGTCCGAGACAGGGTCGAGACCAGCCCCAGCATTTT
D: TRBD1; V: TRBV9; J: TRBJ2-7; size: NA; CDR3: CASSANPITGGPYEQYF; DNA: TGTGCCAGCAGCGCAAACCCAATCACAGGGGGCCCCTACGAGCAGTACTTC
D: TRBD1; V: TRBV2; J: TRBJ2-2; size: NA; CDR3: CASSQQGAVGELFF; DNA: TGTGCCAGCAGTCAACAGGGGGCTGTCGGGGAGCTGTTTTTT
D: NA; V: TRBV15; J: TRBJ1-1; size: NA; CDR3: CATSREGRMAEAFF; DNA: TGTGCCACCAGCAGAGAAGGGAGGATGGCTGAAGCTTTCTTT